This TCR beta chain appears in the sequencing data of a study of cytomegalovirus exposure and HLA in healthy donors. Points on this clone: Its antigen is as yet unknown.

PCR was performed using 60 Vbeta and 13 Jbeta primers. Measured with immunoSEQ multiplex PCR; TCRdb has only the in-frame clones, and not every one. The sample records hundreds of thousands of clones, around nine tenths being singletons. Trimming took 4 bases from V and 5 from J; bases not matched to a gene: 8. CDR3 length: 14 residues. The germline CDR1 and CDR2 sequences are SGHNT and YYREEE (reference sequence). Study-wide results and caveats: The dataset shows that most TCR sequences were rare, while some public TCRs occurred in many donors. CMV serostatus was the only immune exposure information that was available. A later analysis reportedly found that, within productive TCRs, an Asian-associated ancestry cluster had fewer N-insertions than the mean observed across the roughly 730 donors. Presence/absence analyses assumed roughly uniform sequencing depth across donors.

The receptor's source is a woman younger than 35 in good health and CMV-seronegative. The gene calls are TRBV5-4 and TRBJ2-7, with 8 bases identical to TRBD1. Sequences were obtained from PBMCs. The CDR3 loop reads CASSPKQGVNEQYF. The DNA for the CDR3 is TGTGCCAGCAGCCCGAAACAGGGGGTAAACGAGCAGTACTTC.